A selection of T cell receptor beta chains follows, all from one sample in a study of blood T cell repertoires in COVID-19. TCRdb's table, derived via immunoSEQ multiplex PCR, lists solely in-frame clones and lacks some. The sample lists under 140,000 clones, 60% to 80% occurring once. Source material: peripheral blood. These receptors were obtained from an elderly woman with active or convalescent COVID-19. The CDR3 runs from the conserved cysteine through the conserved F or W. D genes are given only for firm matches. Part of the rows lack a size; the others show once, few, many or a class for expanded clones.

16	TRBV27	-	TRBJ2-1	TRBD1	TGTGCCAGCAGTTTATCCCGGGACAGACTCTACAATGAGCAGTTCTTC	CASSLSRDRLYNEQFF
15	TRBV5-1	-	TRBJ2-5	TRBD1	TGCGCCAGCAGCGGGGGGACAGGGACGGAGGAGACCCAGTACTTC	CASSGGTGTEETQYF
15	TRBV3-1/TRBV3-2	-	TRBJ2-7	TRBD1	TGTGCCAGCAGCCAACCGGACAGGGGTTCCTACGAGCAGTACTTC	CASSQPDRGSYEQYF
14	TRBV19	-	TRBJ2-3	TRBD2	TGTGCCAGTCGGCTAGCGGCTAGCACAGATACGCAGTATTTT	CASRLAASTDTQYF
14	TRBV7-8	-	TRBJ1-3	-	TGTGCCAGCAGCTTAGCGAACAGGGGAAACACCATATATTTT	CASSLANRGNTIYF
15	TRBV6-1	-	TRBJ1-1	-	TGTGCCAGCAGTGAAGAAGGGGGTGCTAACACTGAAGCTTTCTTT	CASSEEGGANTEAFF
15	TRBV28	-	TRBJ2-3	-	TGTGCCAGCAGTTCTCGCGGCATTAGCACAGATACGCAGTATTTT	CASSSRGISTDTQYF
14	TRBV5-1	-	TRBJ2-7	TRBD2	TGCGCCAGCAGCGCCGGACTAGCGGGCGTCGAGCAGTACTTC	CASSAGLAGVEQYF
16	TRBV9	-	TRBJ2-7	TRBD2	TGTGCCAGCAGCGTAGGGACTAGCGGGAGTCGGTACGAGCAGTACTTC	CASSVGTSGSRYEQYF
13	TRBV19	-	TRBJ1-1	TRBD1	TGTGCCAGTAGCCTCAGGGGGCGGATATCGGCTTTCTTT	CASSLRGRISAFF
15	TRBV5-1	few	TRBJ2-2	-	TGCGCCAGCAGCTTGGTGGGCAGCAACACCGGGGAGCTGTTTTTT	CASSLVGSNTGELFF
15	TRBV7-2	-	TRBJ2-2	TRBD1	TGTGCCAGCAGCTTAGCTCAGGGGGTCACCGGGGAGCTGTTTTTT	CASSLAQGVTGELFF
17	TRBV5-1	-	TRBJ1-1	-	TGCGCCAGCAGAATACAGGGAAGTTTAATCGTTAACACTGAAGCTTTCTTT	CASRIQGSLIVNTEAFF
15	TRBV9	once	TRBJ1-2	-	TGTGCCAGCAGCGGAAGGACAGAGTTTAACTATGGCTACACCTTC	CASSGRTEFNYGYTF
12	TRBV2	-	TRBJ1-2	-	TGTGCCAGCAGTGAAGGACAGCATGGCTACACCTTC	CASSEGQHGYTF
14	TRBV18	few	TRBJ2-1	-	TGTGCCAGCTCAGGTAGGGGGTTCGACAATGAGCAGTTCTTC	CASSGRGFDNEQFF
14	TRBV5-1	few	TRBJ1-3	-	TGCGCCAGCAGCCCCGGGGTCGTTGGAAACACCATATATTTT	CASSPGVVGNTIYF
15	TRBV28	-	TRBJ1-5	-	TGTGCCAGCAGTCCGTCTGCCGGGGTCGGGCAGCCCCAGCATTTT	CASSPSAGVGQPQHF
13	TRBV3-1/TRBV3-2	-	TRBJ1-1	-	TGTGCCAGCAGCCAAGAGGTGGCGGGTCACGCTTTCTTT	CASSQEVAGHAFF
15	TRBV7-2	-	TRBJ2-1	-	TGTGCCAGCAGCAACAGACTAGTCTCCTACAATGAGCAGTTCTTC	CASSNRLVSYNEQFF